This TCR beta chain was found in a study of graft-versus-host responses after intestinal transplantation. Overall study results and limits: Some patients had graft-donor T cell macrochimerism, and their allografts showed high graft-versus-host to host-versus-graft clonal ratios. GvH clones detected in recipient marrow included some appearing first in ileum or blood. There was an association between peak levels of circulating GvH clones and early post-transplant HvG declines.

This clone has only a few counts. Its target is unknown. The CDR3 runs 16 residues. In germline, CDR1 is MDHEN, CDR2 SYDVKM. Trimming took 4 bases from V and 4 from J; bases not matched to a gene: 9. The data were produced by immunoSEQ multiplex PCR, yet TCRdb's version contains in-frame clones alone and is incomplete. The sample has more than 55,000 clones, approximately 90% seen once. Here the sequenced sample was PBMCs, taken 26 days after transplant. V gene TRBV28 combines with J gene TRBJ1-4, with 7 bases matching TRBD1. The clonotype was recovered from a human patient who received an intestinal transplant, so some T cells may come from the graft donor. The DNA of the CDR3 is TGTGCCAGCAGTTATACGGACAGGCCTATTAATGAAAAACTGTTTTTT. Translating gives CASSYTDRPINEKLFF.